What follows are 30 T cell receptor beta chains derived from one specimen sequenced in a study of cytomegalovirus exposure and HLA in healthy donors. The primer mix had 60 Vbeta and 13 Jbeta primers. Generated by immunoSEQ multiplex PCR, the TCRdb table keeps only in-frame clones and is missing some. This sample has under 250,000 clones, with around four fifths found just once. The sequencing input was PBMCs. The receptor set was obtained from a man in his fifties in good health and CMV-seronegative.

The genes are TRBV19 and TRBJ1-1, with D unresolved. Trimming removed 0 bases at V and 1 base at J, with 9 bases between. The CDR3 is made up of 15 amino acids. Germline V gene sequence: CDR1 LNHDA, CDR2 SQIVND (reference sequence). The CDR3 DNA reads TGTGCCAGTAGTATAGATCGGGTAGGGAACACTGAAGCTTTCTTT. This encodes CASSIDRVGNTEAFF.

This rearrangement joins TRBV5-6 to TRBJ2-1; 8 bases are a match to TRBD2. CDR3 length: 14 residues. The V and J ends lost 2 bases and 4 bases, in that order; junction bases with no gene match: 2. CDR1 is SGHDT, CDR2 YYEEEE, per germline. The CDR3 DNA reads TGTGCCAGCAGCTTACTAGCGGTGTACAATGAGCAGTTCTTC. Its protein is CASSLLAVYNEQFF.

The V call is TRBV15, the J call TRBJ1-6; tentatively, D is TRBD1 (5 bases). This CDR3 has 14 residues. V was pared by 5 bases and J by 12 bases, with 17 bases between. CDR1 and CDR2 from the germline V gene are LNHNV and YYDKDF (reference sequence). The CDR3, as DNA: TGTGCCACCAGCGTCCCCGGGGGAGGGTTACCCCTCCACTTT. Its translation: CATSVPGGGLPLHF.

This clone was picked up a small number of times. The V and J genes are TRBV9 and TRBJ1-2, with TRBD1 matching over 7 bases. Trimming took 2 bases from V and 4 from J; bases not matched to a gene: 5. Germline CDR1 reads SGDLS; CDR2 reads YYNGEE. CDR3 length equals 14 residues. The CDR3 nucleotides are TGTGCCAGCAGCGTGGCAGGGGGAATCTATGGCTACACCTTC. Its translation: CASSVAGGIYGYTF.

This chain uses TRBV6-4 with TRBJ2-3; the D gene is possibly TRBD2 (6 bases). The length of the CDR3 is 14 residues. Germline assignment: CDR1 MRHNA and CDR2 SNTAGT. V lost 2 bases, J lost 5 bases, and 11 bases lay in between. CDR3 sequence reads: CASSDTSGRDTQYF. The CDR3 DNA is TGTGCCAGCAGTGACACGTCCGGGAGAGATACGCAGTATTTT.

This clone was counted a few times. The rearrangement links TRBV29-1 to TRBJ2-3, with 9 bases lining up with TRBD1. The CDR3 runs to 15 residues. V lost 3 bases to trimming and J lost 1 base; unmatched junction nucleotides: 5. From germline, CDR1 is SQVTM and CDR2 ANQGSEA. The chain's CDR3 is CSVEDRGGGTDTQYF. The CDR3 nucleotides read TGCAGCGTTGAGGACAGGGGAGGGGGCACAGATACGCAGTATTTT.

V gene TRBV27 combines with J gene TRBJ2-5; TRBD2 aligns across 11 bases. The germline gives CDR1 MNHEY, CDR2 SMNVEV (reference sequence). V gave up 6 bases and J gave up 4 bases; unmatched junction bases: 10. The CDR3 sequence is 16 residues long. Here the CDR3 DNA reads TGTGCCAGCAGAACGTATAGCGGGAGGGTTGTAGAGACCCAGTACTTC. It encodes CASRTYSGRVVETQYF.

This sequence joins TRBV4-2 and TRBJ2-7; D is possibly TRBD1 (6 bases). This CDR3 region has 12 residues. CDR1 is LGHNA and CDR2 is YNFKEQ in the germline V gene. V was pared by 5 bases and J by 3 bases, with 8 bases between. The CDR3: CASSVDSYEQYF. The CDR3, as DNA: TGTGCCAGCAGCGTGGACAGCTACGAGCAGTACTTC.

The chain carries TRBV19 and TRBJ1-1; the D gene is possibly TRBD1 (6 bases). CDR1 LNHDA and CDR2 SQIVND come from the germline V gene (reference sequence). Trimming removed 0 bases at V and 3 bases at J, with 8 bases between. This CDR3 spans 14 amino acids. CDR3 region: CASSIEGADTEAFF. DNA of the CDR3: TGTGCCAGTAGTATAGAGGGGGCTGACACTGAAGCTTTCTTT.

The V and J genes are TRBV15 and TRBJ1-1, with D possibly being TRBD1 (6 bases). CDR1 LNHNV and CDR2 YYDKDF come from the germline V gene (reference sequence). V lost 3 bases and J lost 0, with 17 bases in between. This CDR3 is built from 17 residues. The CDR3 spells CATSRGAWGSLNTEAFF. The DNA of the CDR3 is TGTGCCACCAGCAGGGGGGCGTGGGGCAGCTTGAACACTGAAGCTTTCTTT.

The CDR3 sequence: CASSQEASKHSNTGELFF. CDR3 in DNA: TGTGCCAGCAGCCAAGAGGCTAGCAAACATTCGAACACCGGGGAGCTGTTTTTT. This chain links TRBV14 with TRBJ2-2, with TRBD2 as a possible D gene (5 bases). With 0 bases removed from V and 0 bases from J, the gap between germline ends came to 14 bases. This CDR3 contains 18 residues. Germline assignment: CDR1 SGHDN and CDR2 FVKESK.

This clone was seen more than once but under ten times. The chain joins TRBV13 to TRBJ2-5; the match to TRBD2 covers 10 bases. Germline-derived CDR1 and CDR2 are PRHDT and FYEKMQ (reference sequence). This CDR3 is built from 16 residues. After removal of 5 bases from V and 0 bases from J, the junction contained 6 bases not matched to a gene. CDR3 sequence: CASSRRAGGYQETQYF. CDR3 DNA: TGTGCCAGCAGCCGTAGAGCGGGAGGGTACCAAGAGACCCAGTACTTC. The entire variable domain, with the rest obtained from reference TRBV13 and TRBJ2-5, is as follows: AAGVIQSPRHLIKEKRETATLKCYPIPRHDTVYWYQQGPGQDPQFLISFYEKMQSDKGSIPDRFSAQQFSDYHSELNMSSLELGDSALYFCASSRRAGGYQETQYFGPGTRLLVL.

For this clone: At the DNA level, this CDR3 is encoded by other sequences in the same sample as well. This chain links TRBV6-6 with TRBJ2-3; no firm D call. Germline CDR1 MNHNY, CDR2 SVGAGI (reference sequence). The CDR3 loop spans 12 amino acids. The V end lost 6 bases, the J end lost 0 bases, and 4 bases lay between the germline ends. This chain's CDR3 is CASSGSTDTQYF. The CDR3 coding sequence is TGTGCCAGCAGCGGGAGCACAGATACGCAGTATTTT.

V is TRBV30 and J is TRBJ1-1; D is undetermined. V was pared by 0 bases and J by 5 bases, with 10 bases between. The CDR3 is made up of 13 amino acids. Germline V lookup: CDR1 GTSNPN, CDR2 SVGIG (reference sequence). DNA for the CDR3: TGTGCCTGGAGTGTAACCGGGGAAACTGAAGCTTTCTTT. Translating it yields CAWSVTGETEAFF.

This chain connects TRBV5-1 to TRBJ1-1; 8 positions match TRBD1. The CDR3 is made up of 15 amino acids. Germline V gene lookup returns CDR1 SGHRS and CDR2 YFSETQ. With 3 bases clipped from V and 5 bases from J, the junction kept 9 bases outside the gene matches. CDR3 DNA sequence: TGCGCCAGCAGCTGGGGTCCAGGGGGCGAGACTGAAGCTTTCTTT. It yields the protein CASSWGPGGETEAFF.

This rearrangement joins TRBV28 to TRBJ2-3; D possibly corresponds to TRBD1 (6 bases). The CDR3 runs to 14 residues. Germline V gene lookup returns CDR1 MDHEN and CDR2 SYDVKM. V was shortened by 6 bases and J by 5 bases, with 15 bases between the two germline ends. In nucleotides, the CDR3 is TGTGCCAGCAGGGGGTGGACAGTCGGAGATACGCAGTATTTT. Its protein is CASRGWTVGDTQYF.

CDR3 loop: CASRTSGRAETQYF. The CDR3 DNA follows: TGTGCCAGTCGGACTAGCGGGAGGGCCGAGACCCAGTACTTC. The chain uses TRBV19 and TRBJ2-5; 15 bases map to TRBD2. Trimming cost V 8 bases and J 5 bases; bases outside gene matches: 3. CDR3 length equals 14 residues. Germline CDR1 and CDR2: LNHDA and SQIVND (reference sequence).

V gene TRBV28 combines with J gene TRBJ2-2; no definite D call. Per germline, CDR1 MDHEN and CDR2 SYDVKM. The CDR3 runs to 12 residues. The V gene lost 9 bases and the J gene lost 1 base, with 6 bases spanning the gap. Here the CDR3 reads CASTVNTGELFF. In nucleotides, the CDR3 is TGTGCCAGTACAGTGAACACCGGGGAGCTGTTTTTT.

This chain joins TRBV6-5 and TRBJ2-7, with TRBD2 matching 13 bases. Trimming cost V 5 bases and J 7 bases; bases outside gene matches: 8. The V gene's germline CDR1 is MNHEY and CDR2 SVGAGI. This CDR3 spans 15 amino acids. The CDR3 sequence: CASSRGTSGMGEQYF. CDR3 sequence (DNA): TGTGCCAGCAGTAGGGGGACTAGCGGGATGGGGGAGCAGTACTTC.

The chain employs TRBV5-8 and TRBJ1-5; D possibly corresponds to TRBD1 (5 bases). CDR1 is SGHTS, CDR2 YDEGEE, per germline. The CDR3 spans 15 residues. Trimming stripped 4 bases from V and 3 bases from J, with 14 bases between. The CDR3 DNA is TGTGCCAGCAGCCCCGGACAAACACTCAATCAGCCCCAGCATTTT. Amino acid sequence: CASSPGQTLNQPQHF.

The CDR3: CASRSVQTSYNEQFF. The CDR3 DNA is TGCGCCAGCAGATCTGTCCAGACATCCTACAATGAGCAGTTCTTC. The chain recombines TRBV5-1 with TRBJ2-1; no reliable D call. The CDR3 has 15 amino acids. The germline V gene encodes CDR1 SGHRS and CDR2 YFSETQ. With 5 bases removed from V and 1 base from J, the gap between germline ends came to 13 bases.

The rearrangement links TRBV15 to TRBJ2-1, with TRBD2 as a possible D gene (6 bases). The CDR3 consists of 15 residues. With 1 base removed from V and 9 bases from J, the gap between germline ends came to 16 bases. Germline V gives CDR1 LNHNV, CDR2 YYDKDF (reference sequence). In nucleotides, the CDR3 is TGTGCCACCAGCAGAGGGACTATGGATCACATTGAGCAGTTCTTC. Translated, it gives CATSRGTMDHIEQFF. Combining the CDR3 with reference TRBV15 and TRBJ2-1 gives the whole variable domain DAMVIQNPRYQVTQFGKPVTLSCSQTLNHNVMYWYQQKSSQAPKLLFHYYDKDFNNEADTPDNFQSRRPNTSFCFLDIRSPGLGDTAMYLCATSRGTMDHIEQFFGPGTRLTVL.

CDR3 nucleotide sequence: TGTGCCAGTAGTATAGATCTATTTGCGGGACAGAGGAACACTGAAGCTTTCTTT. This codes for CASSIDLFAGQRNTEAFF. The V call is TRBV19, the J call TRBJ1-1, with 7 nucleotides matching TRBD1. Germline trimming cut 0 bases from V and 1 base from J; bases unmatched to any gene: 11. The CDR3 spans 18 residues. Looked up from germline, CDR1 is LNHDA and CDR2 is SQIVND (reference sequence).

J is TRBJ2-2 and V is TRBV27; D possibly corresponds to TRBD1 (6 bases). The V end lost 7 bases, the J end lost 4 bases, and 13 bases lay between the germline ends. Germline V gene sequence: CDR1 MNHEY, CDR2 SMNVEV (reference sequence). This CDR3 has 14 residues. The CDR3 spells CASTPGQFTGELFF. The CDR3 nucleotides read TGTGCCAGCACCCCGGGACAATTCACCGGGGAGCTGTTTTTT.

V gene TRBV2 combines with J gene TRBJ2-3, with 9 bases fitting TRBD2. V was pared by 1 base and J by 5 bases, with 7 bases of the junction left unmatched. Germline V gives CDR1 SNHLY, CDR2 FYNNEI. CDR3 length: 16 amino acids. CDR3 residues: CASSEGLAGTRDTQYF. CDR3 nucleotides: TGTGCCAGCAGTGAAGGGCTAGCGGGAACCCGAGATACGCAGTATTTT.

The chain combines TRBV5-5 with TRBJ1-3; 8 bases are shared with TRBD1. The CDR3 is 14 amino acids. Germline lookup yields CDR1 SGHKS and CDR2 YYEKEE (reference sequence). Trimming cost V 4 bases and J 4 bases; bases outside gene matches: 4. The CDR3 here is CASSGRDRGNTIYF. The CDR3 DNA reads as TGTGCCAGCAGCGGCCGGGACAGGGGAAACACCATATATTTT.

J is TRBJ2-7 and V is TRBV7-8; 8 nucleotides align to TRBD2. The junction had 12 bases not matched to a gene; V was cut back by 5 bases and J by 12 bases. CDR3 length equals 13 residues. CDR1 SGHVS and CDR2 FQNEAQ come from the germline V gene. CDR3 nucleotides: TGTGCCAGCAGCCCTAGCACTAGCGGCGCTCTGTACTTC. It codes for CASSPSTSGALYF.

This sequence joins TRBV5-1 and TRBJ2-2, with a possible D match to TRBD2 (6 bases). In germline, CDR1 is SGHRS, CDR2 YFSETQ. This CDR3 region has 14 residues. The V end lost 7 bases, the J end lost 5 bases, and 15 bases lay between the germline ends. CDR3 region: CASLSGLLTGELFF. DNA of the CDR3: TGCGCCAGCCTCTCGGGACTCCTGACCGGGGAGCTGTTTTTT.

The gene calls are TRBV27 and TRBJ2-3; possibly TRBD2 for D (6 bases). The CDR3 totals 14 residues. Trimming removed 5 bases from V and 7 bases from J, with 16 bases in between. Germline values: CDR1 MNHEY, CDR2 SMNVEV (reference sequence). The CDR3 here is CASSPQTRVNTQYF. The DNA of the CDR3 is TGTGCCAGCAGTCCACAGACTAGGGTAAATACGCAGTATTTT.

The chain uses TRBV4-2 and TRBJ2-5, with 8 positions matching TRBD1. The CDR3 is 15 residues long. The ends lost 0 bases at V and 2 bases at J; junction bases unmatched: 2. Germline V gene lookup returns CDR1 LGHNA and CDR2 YNFKEQ. The DNA for the CDR3 is TGTGCCAGCAGCCAAGAGGGGGACAGGCAAGAGACCCAGTACTTC. It specifies CASSQEGDRQETQYF.